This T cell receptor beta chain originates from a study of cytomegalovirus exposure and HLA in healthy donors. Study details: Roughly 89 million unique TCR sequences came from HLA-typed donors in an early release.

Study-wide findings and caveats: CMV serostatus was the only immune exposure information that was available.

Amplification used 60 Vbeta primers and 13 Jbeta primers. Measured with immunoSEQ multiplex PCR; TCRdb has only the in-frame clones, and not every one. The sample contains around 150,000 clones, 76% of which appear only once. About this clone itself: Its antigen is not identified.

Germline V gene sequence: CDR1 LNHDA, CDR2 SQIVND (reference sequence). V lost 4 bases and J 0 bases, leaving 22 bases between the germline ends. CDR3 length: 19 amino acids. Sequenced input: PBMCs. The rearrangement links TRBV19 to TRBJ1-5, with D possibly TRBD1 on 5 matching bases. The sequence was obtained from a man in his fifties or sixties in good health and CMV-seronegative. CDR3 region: CASSTPRQIAEYSNQPQHF. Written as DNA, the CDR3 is TGTGCCAGTAGTACTCCCCGACAGATAGCTGAATATAGCAATCAGCCCCAGCATTTT.